These 23 T cell receptor beta chains came from one sample sequenced in a study of CD8 T cells in ankylosing spondylitis. Each CDR3 protein is one row after TCRdb ran MiXCR on the 5' RACE reads. Among 200,000 or so distinct CDR3 sequences listed, over 10% were seen once. The sequenced sample was blood, either unsorted or a sorted T cell fraction (not recorded which). Every receptor here comes from a female donor with ankylosing spondylitis or in good health (not recorded which).

The J gene is TRBJ2-2, the V gene TRBV5-1; D may match TRBD1 or TRBD2 (6 bases each). The germline V and J ends were trimmed by 1 base and 5 bases, with 15 bases remaining between them. The CDR3 has 16 amino acids. CDR1 and CDR2 (germline): SGHRS, YFSETQ. The CDR3 sequence: CASSLSQGGTTGELFF. DNA of the CDR3: TGCGCCAGCAGCTTGTCACAGGGAGGAACTACCGGGGAGCTGTTTTTT.

At least ten counts were recorded for this clonotype. The genes are TRBV20-1 and TRBJ2-1; 7 nucleotides line up with TRBD2. The germline V gene has CDR1 DFQATT and CDR2 SNEGSKA (reference sequence). With 7 bases clipped from V and 7 bases from J, the junction kept 10 bases outside the gene matches. This CDR3 has 13 amino acids. The chain's CDR3 is CSGHSGNGNEQFF. Here the CDR3 DNA reads TGCAGTGGTCACAGCGGGAATGGGAATGAGCAGTTCTTC.

This chain joins TRBV29-1 and TRBJ2-6; TRBD2 agrees at 7 bases. This CDR3 spans 15 amino acids. Unmatched junction bases numbered 6, after V lost 3 bases and J lost 4 bases. Germline CDR1 and CDR2: SQVTM and ANQGSEA. The CDR3 nucleotides read TGCAGCGTTGAGGGAGGGGTGTGGGGGGCCAACGTCCTGACTTTC. Translation gives CSVEGGVWGANVLTF.

This clonotype occurred many times. The chain uses TRBV12-3 or TRBV12-4 and TRBJ2-1; possible D gene TRBD2, 5 bases. With 8 bases removed from V and 6 bases from J, the gap between germline ends came to 8 bases. This CDR3 region has 11 residues. In DNA, the CDR3 is TGTGCCAGCCGGAGCGGCAATGAGCAGTTCTTC. Protein: CASRSGNEQFF.

The rearrangement joins TRBV7-8 to TRBJ2-3; D ambiguous. Per germline, CDR1 SGHVS and CDR2 FQNEAQ. The V and J ends lost 1 base and 2 bases respectively, with 10 bases between them. The length of the CDR3 is 15 residues. Here the CDR3 DNA reads TGTGCCAGCAGCTTAGGGCTAGATCCCACAGATACGCAGTATTTT. Amino acid sequence: CASSLGLDPTDTQYF.

At least ten counts were recorded for this clonotype. This sequence joins TRBV24-1 and TRBJ1-2; 9 positions match TRBD1. V trimming: 7 bases; J trimming: 6 bases; junction bases outside the gene matches: 5. Germline loops: CDR1 KGHDR, CDR2 SFDVKD. The CDR3 totals 13 residues. The CDR3 DNA is TGTGCCACCAGCGTAAGACAGGGGGATGGCTACACCTTC. Protein: CATSVRQGDGYTF.

This clonotype was recorded at least ten times. The J gene is TRBJ2-7, the V gene TRBV6-5; D unresolved. Deletions cut 0 bases from V and 2 bases from J, with 14 bases between. The CDR3 loop spans 16 amino acids. Per germline, CDR1 MNHEY and CDR2 SVGAGI. The CDR3 DNA sequence: TGTGCCAGCAGTTACTCGAGTACCGGCGGAGCCTACGAGCAGTACTTC. Its protein is CASSYSSTGGAYEQYF.

This clonotype has a count of ten or more. This rearrangement joins TRBV4-2 to TRBJ1-5; D is perhaps TRBD1 (5 bases). This CDR3 is built from 16 residues. Germline V gives CDR1 LGHNA, CDR2 YNFKEQ. With 0 bases removed from V and 0 bases from J, the gap between germline ends came to 9 bases. The CDR3 loop is CASSQEGQHSNQPQHF. CDR3 bases: TGTGCCAGCAGCCAAGAGGGGCAGCATAGCAATCAGCCCCAGCATTTT.

This clonotype was observed at least ten times. CDR3 residues: CASSPIASSGRKQYF. The CDR3 DNA is TGTGCCAGCAGCCCGATCGCGTCTAGCGGGAGGAAGCAGTACTTC. This chain connects TRBV7-2 to TRBJ2-7, with 11 bases lining up with TRBD2. The germline CDR1 and CDR2 sequences are SGHTA and FQGNSA. This CDR3 region has 15 residues. Trimming cost V 5 bases and J 8 bases; bases outside gene matches: 11.

This clonotype appeared many times. V is TRBV2 and J is TRBJ2-7; 14 nucleotides line up with TRBD2. This CDR3 has 16 amino acids. Unmatched junction bases numbered 4, after V lost 6 bases and J lost 0 bases. In germline, CDR1 is SNHLY, CDR2 FYNNEI. The CDR3 region is CASRGTSGRSSYEQYF. The DNA of the CDR3 is TGTGCCAGCAGGGGGACTAGCGGGAGAAGCTCCTACGAGCAGTACTTC.

With respect to this clonotype: A much larger clone lies one base from this, so it may be a read error. The conserved closing phenylalanine or tryptophan is absent in this CDR3, likely reflecting a read error. V gene TRBV7-2 combines with J gene TRBJ1-2; no clear D. CDR3 length equals 13 residues. Germline V gene sequence: CDR1 SGHTA, CDR2 FQGNSA. With 5 bases removed from V and 4 bases from J, the gap between germline ends came to 11 bases. The CDR3 bases are TGTGCCAGCAGCCTCGAATCAGTCTATGGCTACACCTTG. Its protein is CASSLESVYGYTL.

This clonotype came up many times. The chain combines TRBV29-1 with TRBJ2-5; the D call may be TRBD1 or TRBD2 (5 bases each). Germline-derived CDR1 and CDR2 are SQVTM and ANQGSEA. There are 15 residues in the CDR3. With 6 bases removed from V and 5 bases from J, the gap between germline ends came to 22 bases. CDR3 region: CSVGNLGRLMETQYF. The DNA of the CDR3 is TGCAGCGTCGGGAACCTGGGACGGTTAATGGAGACCCAGTACTTC.

This clonotype came up many times. The chain links TRBV12-3 or TRBV12-4 to TRBJ2-1, with 9 bases that match TRBD2. The trim removed 3 bases at V and 3 bases at J, leaving 6 bases unmatched. The CDR3 has 16 residues. CDR3 bases: TGTGCCAGCAGTTTCATAGCGGGAGAGGGCTACAATGAGCAGTTCTTC. It encodes CASSFIAGEGYNEQFF.

The table lists this clonotype with many counts. This rearrangement joins TRBV5-1 to TRBJ1-1; the D is unclear. CDR1 is SGHRS and CDR2 is YFSETQ in the germline V gene. Trimming stripped 2 bases from V and 7 bases from J, with 9 bases between. The CDR3 has 12 residues. In DNA, the CDR3 is TGCGCCAGCAGCTTTGACACGAGTGAAGCTTTCTTT. It codes for CASSFDTSEAFF.

The chain combines TRBV5-6 with TRBJ2-7; 9 nucleotides agree with TRBD1. Looked up from germline, CDR1 is SGHDT and CDR2 is YYEEEE. Trimming removed 1 base from V and 5 bases from J; junction bases left unmatched: 10. This CDR3 region has 16 residues. CDR3: CASSLLGTGFIHEQYF. CDR3 nucleotide sequence: TGTGCCAGCAGCTTGCTAGGGACAGGGTTCATCCACGAGCAGTACTTC.

The table lists this clonotype with many counts. DNA for the CDR3: TGTGCCAGCAGTTTACGGAGACAGCATGGCTACACCTTC. It yields the protein CASSLRRQHGYTF. The chain has TRBV12-3 or TRBV12-4 and TRBJ1-2, with D perhaps TRBD1 (5 bases). The V gene lost 2 bases and the J gene lost 6 bases, with 10 bases spanning the gap. The CDR3 consists of 13 residues.

This clonotype was counted ten times or more. V and J are TRBV5-1 and TRBJ2-5, with D tentatively TRBD1 (5 bases). V was cut by 3 bases and J by 5 bases, with 11 bases left in between. Germline V lookup: CDR1 SGHRS, CDR2 YFSETQ. This CDR3 has 13 residues. The CDR3 spells CASSWNRLETQYF. The CDR3 DNA reads as TGCGCCAGCAGCTGGAACAGGCTTGAGACCCAGTACTTC.

This clonotype has at least ten counts. The chain has TRBV28 and TRBJ1-1, with D possibly matching TRBD1 (6 bases). The germline gives CDR1 MDHEN, CDR2 SYDVKM. V lost 5 bases to trimming and J lost 1 base, with 14 bases between them. The CDR3 is made up of 15 amino acids. In DNA form, the CDR3 reads TGTGCCAGCAGTGTATTGGACAGAAGGAACACTGAAGCTTTCTTT. Encoded protein: CASSVLDRRNTEAFF. Based on the CDR3 plus reference TRBV28 and TRBJ1-1, the full variable domain is DVKVTQSSRYLVKRTGEKVFLECVQDMDHENMFWYRQDPGLGLRLIYFSYDVKMKEKGDIPEGYSVSREKKERFSLILESASTNQTSMYLCASSVLDRRNTEAFFGQGTRLTVV.

Turning to this clonotype: A much larger clone differs by one base, so this may be a read error. The V call is TRBV6-2 or TRBV6-3, the J call TRBJ2-7, with D tentatively TRBD1 (6 bases). This CDR3 contains 12 residues. Germline CDR1 and CDR2: MNHEY and SVGEGT. Here the CDR3 reads CAIQGYSYEQSF. In nucleotides, the CDR3 is TGTGCCATCCAGGGGTACTCCTACGAGCAGTCCTTC.

In this sample, this clonotype turned up many times. The CDR3 DNA reads as TGTGCCAGCAGCCCAATCCGGGACAGAGCCTACGAGCAGTACTTC. It specifies CASSPIRDRAYEQYF. This chain connects TRBV7-8 to TRBJ2-7; 7 bases map to TRBD1. Germline CDR1 reads SGHVS; CDR2 reads FQNEAQ. J lost 2 bases, V lost 5 bases, and 9 bases had no gene match. This CDR3 is built from 15 residues.

This clonotype was recorded at least ten times. This chain uses TRBV29-1 with TRBJ2-6; D possibly corresponds to TRBD2 (6 bases). The germline CDR1 and CDR2 sequences are SQVTM and ANQGSEA. Trimming shortened V by 7 bases and J by 0 bases, and 19 bases separated the two germline ends. This CDR3 region has 17 residues. The CDR3 loop is CSATGEGLSSGANVLTF. CDR3 DNA sequence: TGCAGCGCCACAGGTGAGGGACTCAGCTCTGGGGCCAACGTCCTGACTTTC.

In its sample, this clonotype was seen a few times. J is TRBJ1-2 and V is TRBV19, with 7 bases identical to TRBD1. Germline V gene lookup returns CDR1 LNHDA and CDR2 SQIVND (reference sequence). The CDR3 is 12 residues long. The trim removed 6 bases at V and 4 bases at J, leaving 2 bases unmatched. The DNA for the CDR3 is TGTGCCAGTAGGGGGACAGTCTATGGCTACACCTTC. The encoded protein is CASRGTVYGYTF.

This clonotype came up many times. CDR3 in DNA: TGTGCCAGCAGCTTACTAACTAGCGGGACCCAGACCCAGTACTTC. Protein product: CASSLLTSGTQTQYF. The J gene is TRBJ2-5, the V gene TRBV11-2; 10 nucleotides agree with TRBD2. The J segment lost 6 bases and the V segment lost 2 bases, leaving 6 bases of the junction unmatched. The CDR3 has 15 residues. Germline lookup yields CDR1 SGHAT and CDR2 FQNNGV.